The table lists the clone carrying this T cell receptor (beta chain) with a few counts. This sample was included in a study of T cell repertoires in cytomegalovirus infection. Overall study context: Matching HLA type, along with CMV infection, was indicated by public TCR beta signatures.

TCRdb re-analysed the reads in MiXCR, keeping a single row per CDR3 protein. The sample holds about 180,000 distinct CDR3 sequences, about 17% seen once. Germline V lookup: CDR1 MNHNS, CDR2 SASEGT. The V and J ends lost 0 bases and 0 bases respectively, with 12 bases between them. The CDR3 sequence is 18 residues long. Sequenced sample: CD8+ T cells from PBMCs. The rearrangement links TRBV6-1 to TRBJ2-6; no reliable D call. This sequence was found in a human donor in good health (CMV status not recorded). Some clones in this sample may be carry-over from other donors' samples. The DNA of the CDR3 is TGTGCCAGCAGTGAAGCGCTTCGGCAGAGCTCTGGGGCCAACGTCCTGACTTTC. This codes for CASSEALRQSSGANVLTF.